The 23 T cell receptor beta chains listed next were all sequenced from one sample in a study of T cells in women clearing cervical HPV infection. Method: immunoSEQ multiplex PCR; TCRdb's copy keeps in-frame clones and lacks some. In total, the table holds around 17,000 clones. The sequenced material came from blood buffy coat. These TCRs come from a woman aged 18 to 69 with a cervical HPV16 infection that either progressed to CIN3+ or cleared (not recorded which).

Notes on this clone: With the read ending 3 residues before the CDR3 end, the germline J gene is used to fill in that end. The rearrangement links TRBV20-1 to TRBJ2-6; tentative D call: TRBD2 (5 bases). This CDR3 has 16 amino acids. CDR1 and CDR2 (germline): DFQATT, SNEGSKA (reference sequence). With 0 bases removed from V and 2 bases from J, the gap between germline ends came to 11 bases. CDR3 loop: CSARDGLGAGANVLTF. The CDR3 DNA, read in part, is TGCAGTGCTAGAGATGGTCTCGGGGCTGGGGCCAACGTC.

Regarding this clone: The observed sequence ends 3 residues before the CDR3 terminus, with the missing tail filled in from the germline J gene. The chain carries TRBV5-8 and TRBJ1-1, with a tentative D call TRBD1 (5 bases). The CDR3 loop spans 15 amino acids. The V gene's germline CDR1 is SGHTS and CDR2 YDEGEE. V shed 3 bases and J shed 3 bases, with 15 bases lying between them. The CDR3 here is CASSSSKKGDTEAFF. The sequenced part of the CDR3 DNA is TGTGCCAGCAGCTCTTCAAAAAAAGGGGACACTGAA.

Comment on this clone: The read finishes 3 residues shy of the CDR3 end, and the germline J gene is used to complete it. This sequence joins TRBV16 and TRBJ2-1; 11 positions agree with TRBD2. J lost 6 bases, V lost 2 bases, and 9 bases had no gene match. CDR1 is KGHSY, CDR2 FQNENV, per germline. This CDR3 comprises 17 residues. CDR3 sequence reads: CASSQATSGSIGNEQFF. The part of the CDR3 DNA that was read is TGTGCCAGCAGCCAAGCCACTAGCGGGAGTATTGGCAATGAG.

A word on this clone: Coverage ceases 3 residues before the CDR3 finishes, and the germline J gene fills in the end. V is TRBV30 and J is TRBJ2-1; 11 positions match TRBD2. CDR1 GTSNPN and CDR2 SVGIG come from the germline V gene (reference sequence). Unmatched junction bases numbered 16, after V lost 3 bases and J lost 3 bases. The CDR3 runs 19 residues. This chain's CDR3 is CAWRGRPSGRRELYNEQFF. The DNA read from the CDR3 is TGTGCCTGGAGAGGTCGGCCTAGCGGGAGGCGGGAGCTCTACAATGAG.

Of note for this clone: The CDR3 end is not reached by the read, which stops 3 residues before it; the germline J gene fills it in. The chain links TRBV6-2 or TRBV6-3 to TRBJ2-3; TRBD2 matches 7 bases. The CDR3 is made up of 16 amino acids. The ends lost 4 bases at V and 4 bases at J; junction bases unmatched: 11. Germline CDR1 reads MNHEY; CDR2 reads SVGEGT. CDR3 DNA (partial): TGTGCCAGCAGTTGGGTGGCGGGAGCACTCTCAGATACG. Amino acids: CASSWVAGALSDT. The entire CDR3 protein is CASSWVAGALSDTQYF.

With regard to this clone: Sequencing ends 3 residues short of the CDR3 end; the germline J gene provides the rest. The genes are TRBV7-3 and TRBJ2-2; weak D call: TRBD1 (7 bases). Germline lookup yields CDR1 SGHTA and CDR2 FQGTGA. The CDR3 has 16 residues. CDR3 in amino acids: CASSLTGGGGSSPLFF. The CDR3 bases that were read are TGTGCCAGCAGCTTAACGGGAGGAGGGGGCTCTTCACCG.

A remark on this clone: The missing CDR3 end, 3 residues past where the read stops, is filled in from the germline J gene. The V call is TRBV19, the J call TRBJ1-5; 10 bases map to TRBD1. Germline V gene lookup returns CDR1 LNHDA and CDR2 SQIVND (reference sequence). V gave up 5 bases and J gave up 7 bases; unmatched junction bases: 14. This CDR3 contains 17 residues. CDR3 bases read: TGTGCCAGTAGTCCTCCCCTGGGACAGGGGACAGGCCAGCCC. This translates into CASSPPLGQGTGQP. Given in full, the CDR3 is CASSPPLGQGTGQPQHF. Together with reference TRBV19 and TRBJ1-5, the CDR3 gives the full variable domain: DGGITQSPKYLFRKEGQNVTLSCEQNLNHDAMYWYRQDPGQGLRLIYYSQIVNDFQKGDIAEGYSVSREKKESFPLTVTSAQKNPTAFYLCASSPPLGQGTGQPQHFGDGTRLSIL.

Details on this clone: The read stops 3 residues short of the end of the CDR3; the missing end is completed from the germline J gene. The rearrangement links TRBV7-9 to TRBJ2-2; D may be TRBD1 (6 bases). Per the germline V gene, CDR1 is SEHNR and CDR2 is FQNEAQ (reference sequence). The CDR3 length is 14 residues. The ends were cut back, 10 bases at V and 5 bases at J, with 17 bases in the middle. The CDR3 DNA, read in part, is TGTGCCATCCGAGGGACACACAAAACCGGGGAG. Protein sequence: CAIRGTHKTGE. The CDR3 in full is CAIRGTHKTGELFF.

About this clone: The read falls 3 residues short of the CDR3 end, and the missing part is taken from the germline J gene. The chain carries TRBV7-3 and TRBJ2-2, with 13 bases identical to TRBD2. The CDR3 totals 17 residues. From germline, CDR1 is SGHTA and CDR2 FQGTGA. Unmatched junction bases numbered 8, after V lost 5 bases and J lost 5 bases. The CDR3 region is CASSQGTSGIGTGELFF. The sequenced part of the CDR3 DNA is TGTGCCAGCAGCCAAGGGACTAGCGGGATAGGTACCGGGGAG.

With respect to this clone: The CDR3 end is not reached by the read, which stops 3 residues before it; the germline J gene fills it in. The chain uses TRBV20-1 and TRBJ2-7, with 8 positions matching TRBD2. CDR3 length: 15 amino acids. Germline CDR1 and CDR2: DFQATT and SNEGSKA (reference sequence). J lost 2 bases, V lost 0 bases, and 6 bases had no gene match. The chain's CDR3 is CSARDVRTSPYEQYF. Incomplete CDR3 DNA: TGCAGTGCTAGAGATGTTCGGACTAGCCCCTACGAG.

Notes on this clone: The read gets to within 3 residues of the CDR3 end, and the germline J gene fills in the rest. The V call is TRBV20-1, the J call TRBJ1-1; 7 positions match TRBD1. The CDR3 covers 15 residues. Per germline, CDR1 DFQATT and CDR2 SNEGSKA (reference sequence). The V gene end was trimmed by 3 bases and the J gene end by 1 base; junction bases not matched to a gene: 8. The covered CDR3 bases are TGCAGTGCTAGGCCACTGGGACAGCAGAACACTGAA. Protein sequence: CSARPLGQQNTE. The whole CDR3 region reads CSARPLGQQNTEAFF.

With respect to this clone: The read falls 3 residues short of the CDR3 end, and the missing part is taken from the germline J gene. The chain employs TRBV7-9 and TRBJ2-7, with 7 bases lining up with TRBD2. Germline V gives CDR1 SEHNR, CDR2 FQNEAQ (reference sequence). J was trimmed by 4 bases and V by 1 base; bases with no gene match: 7. The CDR3 runs to 15 residues. CDR3 sequence: CASSLVRGLQYEQYF. CDR3 bases read: TGTGCCAGCAGCTTAGTGCGGGGGTTACAATACGAG.

A remark on this clone: Read sequence stops 3 residues before the CDR3 end, and the germline J gene provides the missing end. This sequence joins TRBV5-1 and TRBJ2-5; 9 bases agree with TRBD1. CDR1 and CDR2 from the germline V gene are SGHRS and YFSETQ. The length of the CDR3 is 14 residues. V dropped 5 bases and J dropped 4; count of bases not matched to a gene: 6. Incomplete CDR3 DNA: TGCGCCAGCAGAGACAGGGGGACCGTAGAGACC. It yields the protein CASRDRGTVET. The CDR3 in its entirety is CASRDRGTVETQYF.

Concerning this clone: The CDR3 end is not reached by the read, which stops 3 residues before it; the germline J gene fills it in. The chain employs TRBV11-2 and TRBJ2-1; D is possibly TRBD1 (6 bases). CDR1 SGHAT and CDR2 FQNNGV come from the germline V gene. Trimming took 5 bases from V and 4 from J, leaving 9 bases between them. The CDR3 contains 13 residues. This CDR3 is CASSTDRYNEQFF. The DNA read from the CDR3 is TGTGCCAGCAGCACGGACAGATACAATGAG.

A word on this clone: The DNA ends 3 residues before the CDR3 does, and the rest of the CDR3 is filled in from the germline J gene. This chain joins TRBV10-3 and TRBJ2-1, with TRBD2 matching over 9 bases. This CDR3 is built from 17 residues. V gave up 0 bases and J gave up 8 bases; unmatched junction bases: 11. The germline V gene has CDR1 ENHRY and CDR2 SYGVKD. The CDR3 sequence: CAISESIGGGAHHEQFF. Partial CDR3 DNA: TGTGCCATCAGTGAGTCGATAGGCGGGGGGGCCCACCATGAG.

Concerning this clone itself: The read ends 3 residues shy of where the CDR3 ends; the end is completed using the germline J gene. The chain employs TRBV11-3 and TRBJ2-3; D is unclear. Germline V gene data show CDR1 as SGHNT and CDR2 as YENEEA. Trimming left V 1 base short and J 2 bases short, with 10 bases between. This CDR3 is 15 amino acids long. CDR3 protein: CASSLVAATTDTQYF. The CDR3 DNA, read in part, is TGTGCCAGCAGCTTAGTAGCTGCCACCACAGATACG.

Points on this clone: The read terminates 3 residues ahead of where the CDR3 ends, so the germline J gene completes it. The chain is built from TRBV12-3 or TRBV12-4 and TRBJ1-5; D is perhaps TRBD1 (6 bases). This CDR3 is 14 amino acids long. V was cut by 3 bases and J by 9 bases, with 15 bases left in between. CDR3 bases read: TGTGCCAGCAGTTTCCGGGACACGGTAGGGCCC. It specifies CASSFRDTVGP. The CDR3 reads in full as CASSFRDTVGPQHF.

Note on this clone: The CDR3 extends 3 residues past the end of the read, so its final part is completed from the germline J gene. This rearrangement joins TRBV7-6 to TRBJ2-7; possibly TRBD1 for D (5 bases). CDR1 and CDR2 from the germline V gene are SGHVS and FNYEAQ. Trimming cost V 1 base and J 6 bases, with 13 bases left between them. The CDR3 totals 14 residues. CDR3 region: CASSLELWQGEQYF. CDR3 DNA (partial): TGTGCCAGCAGCTTAGAGCTTTGGCAGGGCGAG.

Notes on this clone: The read comes to an end 3 residues before the CDR3 does, leaving the germline J gene to fill in the end. V usage is TRBV7-3 and J usage is TRBJ1-1; TRBD1 matches 8 bases. The CDR3 consists of 13 residues. In germline, CDR1 is SGHTA, CDR2 FQGTGA. Trimming cost V 4 bases and J 4 bases; bases outside gene matches: 2. The sequenced part of the CDR3 DNA is TGTGCCAGCAGCTCACAGGGGGGCACTGAA. Its protein is CASSSQGGTE. The entire CDR3 protein reads CASSSQGGTEAFF. The whole variable domain, filled in from reference TRBV7-3 and TRBJ1-1, reads GAGVSQTPSNKVTEKGKYVELRCDPISGHTALYWYRQSLGQGPEFLIYFQGTGAADDSGLPNDRFFAVRPEGSVSTLKIQRTERGDSAVYLCASSSQGGTEAFFGQGTRLTVV.

Partial CDR3 DNA: TGTGCCAGCAGCCACGGAGGGGGCGGAGATACG. Translated, it gives CASSHGGGGDT. The full CDR3 reads CASSHGGGGDTQYF. The V gene is TRBV4-2, the J gene TRBJ2-3, with D tentatively TRBD1 (7 bases). Coverage ceases 3 residues before the CDR3 finishes, and the germline J gene fills in the end. The CDR3 has 14 residues. The germline CDR1 and CDR2 sequences are LGHNA and YNFKEQ. The ends were cut back, 3 bases at V and 5 bases at J, with 12 bases in the middle.

With regard to this clone: Mismatch with germline at one junction end may stem from a read error. The read comes to an end 3 residues before the CDR3 does, leaving the germline J gene to fill in the end. The chain has TRBV7-7 and TRBJ1-1; 8 bases are shared with TRBD1. The CDR3 has 16 residues. The germline V gene encodes CDR1 SSHAT and CDR2 FNYEAQ (reference sequence). Incomplete CDR3 DNA: TGTGCTAGCAGCTCTGAGGACAGGGAAGTTAACACTGAA. It encodes CASSSEDREVNTE. The full CDR3 protein is CASSSEDREVNTEAFF.

For this clone: Read coverage stops 3 residues before the CDR3 terminus; the germline J gene supplies the remainder. The chain joins TRBV7-2 to TRBJ2-7; unclear D gene. Deletions cut 2 bases from V and 2 bases from J, with 10 bases between. The CDR3 consists of 14 residues. CDR1 SGHTA and CDR2 FQGNSA come from the germline V gene. CDR3 loop: CASSLRGSAYEQYF. Incomplete CDR3 DNA: TGTGCCAGCAGCTTACGCGGCAGTGCCTACGAG.

Details on this clone: The read ends 3 residues before the CDR3 terminus; that terminus is restored from the germline J gene. V and J are TRBV7-2 and TRBJ1-2, with a weak D call TRBD1 (6 bases). CDR1 and CDR2 from the germline V gene are SGHTA and FQGNSA. This CDR3 has 13 residues. CDR3 in amino acids: CASSLNRQVGYTF. Incomplete CDR3 DNA: TGTGCCAGCAGCCTGAACCGACAGGTCGGC.